This paragraph reports one TCR beta chain. As yet, its antigen is unknown. This sample is drawn from a study of beta chain features in type 1 diabetes. Across the whole study: Healthy donors and patients had similar age, gender and cell yields.

The isolated RNA, all of it, was reverse transcribed, so expressed TCRB transcripts were what got sequenced. Sequencing was performed with immunoSEQ multiplex PCR; in TCRdb, only in-frame clones are kept and a portion is missing. The table lists around 280,000 clones, over 12% of them singletons. Trimming removed 2 bases from V and 4 bases from J, with 17 bases in between. The germline V gene has CDR1 KGHSH and CDR2 LQKENI. CDR3 length equals 16 residues. Overall study results and limits: The study found moderately but significantly shorter TCRB CDR3s in all four CD4+ subsets of Type 1 diabetes patients. A PCR bias possibly favoring shorter templates would apply equally to patients and controls.

CD45RO/CCR7/CD25/CD127/CD95/CD27 sorting isolated CD4+ naive, central memory, regulatory and stem cell-like memory cells. J is TRBJ1-1 and V is TRBV18; D gene uncertain. The sequenced sample consisted of naive CD4+ T cells from blood. The sequence was collected from a man between 18 and 35 years old with type 1 diabetes. CDR3 sequence: CASSPLPSRRSTEAFF. CDR3 nucleotide sequence: TGTGCCAGCTCACCATTGCCATCTCGGAGGTCCACTGAAGCTTTCTTT. Filled out from reference TRBV18 and TRBJ1-1, the complete variable domain reads NAGVMQNPRHLVRRRGQEARLRCSPMKGHSHVYWYRQLPEEGLKFMVYLQKENIIDESGMPKERFSAEFPKEGPSILRIQQVVRGDSAAYFCASSPLPSRRSTEAFFGQGTRLTVV.